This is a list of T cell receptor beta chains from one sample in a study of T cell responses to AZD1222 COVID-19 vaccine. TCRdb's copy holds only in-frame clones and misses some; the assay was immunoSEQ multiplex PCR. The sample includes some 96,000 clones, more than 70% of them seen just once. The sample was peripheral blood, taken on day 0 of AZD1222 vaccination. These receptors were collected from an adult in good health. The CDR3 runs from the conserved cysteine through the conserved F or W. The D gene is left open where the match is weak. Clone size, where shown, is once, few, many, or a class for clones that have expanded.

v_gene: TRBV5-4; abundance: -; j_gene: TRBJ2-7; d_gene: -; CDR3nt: TGTGCCAGCAGCCCCCCCCTGCGGTCCGAGGAGCAGTACTTC; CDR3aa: CASSPPLRSEEQYF
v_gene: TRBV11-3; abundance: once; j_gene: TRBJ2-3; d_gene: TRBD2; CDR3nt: TGTGCCAGCAGCTTCCCACTAGCGGGGGCCAGCACAGATACGCAGTATTTT; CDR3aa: CASSFPLAGASTDTQYF
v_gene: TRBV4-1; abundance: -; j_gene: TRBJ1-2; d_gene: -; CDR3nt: TGCGCCAGCAGCCAAGTTGGGGTCAGGACCTATGGCTACACCTTC; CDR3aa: CASSQVGVRTYGYTF
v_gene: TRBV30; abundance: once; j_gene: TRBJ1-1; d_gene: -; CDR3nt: TGTGCCTGGAGGCGTCTAGCAGCCGGTGAAGCTTTCTTT; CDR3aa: CAWRRLAAGEAFF
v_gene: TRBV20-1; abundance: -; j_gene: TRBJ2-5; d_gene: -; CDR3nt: TGCAGTGCCCGGACAGAAGAGACCCAGTACTTC; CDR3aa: CSARTEETQYF
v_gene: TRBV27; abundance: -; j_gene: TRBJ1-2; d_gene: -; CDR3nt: TGTGCCACCTCACGAGGGGCTGGGGGTGGCTACACCTTC; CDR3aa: CATSRGAGGGYTF
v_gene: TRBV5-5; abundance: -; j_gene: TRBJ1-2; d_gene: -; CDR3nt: TGTGCCAGCAGCTTGACCAGGGCAAGTGGCTACACCTTC; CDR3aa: CASSLTRASGYTF
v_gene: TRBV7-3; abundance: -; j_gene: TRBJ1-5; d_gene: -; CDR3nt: TGTGCCAGCAGCCGGGGGGCGAATCAGCCCCAGCATTTT; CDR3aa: CASSRGANQPQHF
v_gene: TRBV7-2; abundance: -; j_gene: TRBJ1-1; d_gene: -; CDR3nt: TGTGCCAGCAGCCGAGACCTTACTGAAGCTTTCTTT; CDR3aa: CASSRDLTEAFF
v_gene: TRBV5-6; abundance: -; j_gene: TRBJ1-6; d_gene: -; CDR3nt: TGTGCCAGCAGCTTGTATCGACAGAATTATTCACCCCTCCACTTT; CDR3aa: CASSLYRQNYSPLHF
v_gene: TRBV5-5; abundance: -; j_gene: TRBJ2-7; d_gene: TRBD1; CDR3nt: TGTGCCAGCAGCTCCCCGGGACAGTCCTATAGGCAGTACTTC; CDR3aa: CASSSPGQSYRQYF
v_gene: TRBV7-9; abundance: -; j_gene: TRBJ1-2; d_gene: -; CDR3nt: TGTGCCAGCAGCTTTGGAGTCACTAACTATGGCTACACCTTC; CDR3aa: CASSFGVTNYGYTF
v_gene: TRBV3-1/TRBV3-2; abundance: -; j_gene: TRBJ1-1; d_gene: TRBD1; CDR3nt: TGTGCCAGCAGCCAAGTGGGACAGGGGAACACTGAAGCTTTCTTT; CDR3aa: CASSQVGQGNTEAFF
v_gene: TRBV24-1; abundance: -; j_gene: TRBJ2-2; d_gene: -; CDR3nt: TGTGCCACCAGTGATCCGGGGAAGAACACCGGGGAGCTGTTTTTT; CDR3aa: CATSDPGKNTGELFF
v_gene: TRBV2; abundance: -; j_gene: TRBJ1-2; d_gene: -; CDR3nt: TGTGCCAGCAGCGCTATGCGGCTACCTAGCTACACCTTC; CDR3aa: CASSAMRLPSYTF